These 9 T cell receptor beta chains share one sample of origin, sequenced in a study of post-analysis software for immune sequencing data. Each TCR beta cDNA library carried unique molecular identifiers. TCRdb independently ran MiXCR on the PCR reads; one entry per CDR3 protein. The table records a few hundred thousand distinct CDR3 sequences, 30% to 45% of them present only once. Their target antigens are unknown. General study results and limits: The five TRBV segments detected at higher frequency in patients than in controls included TRBV5-6, TRBV5-1 and TRBV20-1.

The sequenced sample consisted of blood. These receptors were obtained from a girl under 18 with multiple sclerosis.

This chain links TRBV12-3 or TRBV12-4 with TRBJ2-7; maybe TRBD2 (6 bases). The last part of the DNA fits TRBJ2-5 better; the J call may be wrong. The CDR3 loop spans 14 amino acids. CDR3 sequence: CASSLGRGFETQYF. In DNA form, the CDR3 reads TGTGCCAGCAGTTTAGGGCGGGGTTTTGAGACCCAGTACTTC.

The chain has TRBV5-1 and TRBJ2-3; 12 bases line up with TRBD2. Trimming at V came to 4 bases and at J to 2 bases, leaving 8 bases not matched to a gene. Germline V gene data show CDR1 as SGHRS and CDR2 as YFSETQ. The CDR3 extends over 17 amino acids. CDR3 nucleotide sequence: TGCGCCAGCAGCGGAGGGACTAGCGGGTCCCTCACAGATACGCAGTATTTT. Its protein product is CASSGGTSGSLTDTQYF. The full variable domain, its missing parts supplied by reference TRBV5-1 and TRBJ2-3, is KAGVTQTPRYLIKTRGQQVTLSCSPISGHRSVSWYQQTPGQGLQFLFEYFSETQRNKGNFPGRFSGRQFSNSRSEMNVSTLELGDSALYLCASSGGTSGSLTDTQYFGPGTRLTVL.

This clonotype turned up a few times. The J gene is TRBJ2-1, the V gene TRBV6-1; D is unresolved. Germline V gene lookup returns CDR1 MNHNS and CDR2 SASEGT. V lost 5 bases and J 6 bases, leaving 17 bases between the germline ends. The CDR3 is made up of 15 amino acids. This chain's CDR3 is CASSWEHHVSNEQFF. The CDR3 DNA reads as TGTGCCAGCAGTTGGGAACACCATGTCTCCAATGAGCAGTTCTTC.

The chain joins TRBV4-2 to TRBJ2-6; either TRBD1 or TRBD2 may supply D (5 bases each). The V gene lost 2 bases and the J gene lost 0 bases, with 11 bases spanning the gap. CDR1 is LGHNA and CDR2 is YNFKEQ in the germline V gene. The CDR3 covers 17 residues. The CDR3 region is CASSQLGRHSGANVLTF. As DNA, the CDR3 is TGTGCCAGCAGCCAACTGGGACGGCACTCTGGGGCCAACGTCCTGACTTTC.

This clonotype was recorded many times. This rearrangement joins TRBV4-1 to TRBJ1-5, with TRBD1 as a possible D gene (5 bases). The length of the CDR3 is 21 residues. Germline CDR1 is MGHRA and CDR2 is YSYEKL. Trimming left V 1 base short and J 5 bases short, with 30 bases between. CDR3 amino acids: CASSQVLAPFRLTRGDQPQHF. The CDR3 bases are TGCGCCAGCAGCCAAGTCCTCGCCCCTTTTCGTCTGACACGAGGGGATCAGCCCCAGCATTTT.

This clonotype came up a few times. The CDR3 loop is CASGYTGIGSNQPQHF. Here the CDR3 DNA reads TGTGCCAGTGGTTACACAGGGATTGGTAGCAATCAGCCCCAGCATTTT. The chain carries TRBV19 and TRBJ1-5, with D possibly matching TRBD1 (6 bases). The CDR3 extends over 16 amino acids. The germline V gene has CDR1 LNHDA and CDR2 SQIVND (reference sequence). The V and J ends lost 8 bases and 0 bases respectively, with 17 bases between them.

This clonotype was detected ten times or more. V usage is TRBV19 and J usage is TRBJ2-3; 11 nucleotides align to TRBD1. V lost 5 bases, J lost 3 bases, and 10 bases stayed unmatched. Looked up from germline, CDR1 is LNHDA and CDR2 is SQIVND (reference sequence). This CDR3 is 17 amino acids long. The CDR3 region is CASSALSGTGGTDTQYF. CDR3 nucleotides: TGTGCCAGTAGTGCCTTGTCCGGGACAGGGGGTACAGATACGCAGTATTTT.

The V call is TRBV20-1, the J call TRBJ2-1; D unresolved. The CDR3 runs 14 residues. Germline V lookup: CDR1 DFQATT, CDR2 SNEGSKA (reference sequence). The V gene lost 3 bases and the J gene lost 0 bases, with 9 bases spanning the gap. For the CDR3, the DNA is TGCAGTGCTAGTGTACTGGACTCCTACAATGAGCAGTTCTTC. It codes for CSASVLDSYNEQFF.

Details on this clonotype: A read error may explain this, as a much larger clone is one base away. The conserved final phenylalanine or tryptophan is absent from the CDR3, which likely points to a read error. Because the CDR3's place on the DNA is in doubt, the DNA is left out and the CDR3 is given as listed by TCRdb. The genes are TRBV2 and TRBJ2-1; the listed D gene, TRBD1, was not tested against the DNA. Germline V gene data show CDR1 as SNHLY and CDR2 as FYNNEI. The CDR3 is 12 residues long, counting both termini. This CDR3 reads CASGTMEVPGFL.